This entry lists 14 T cell receptor beta chains sequenced from one sample in a study of cytomegalovirus exposure and HLA in healthy donors. 60 Vbeta and 13 Jbeta primers were used in PCR. Sequencing was performed with immunoSEQ multiplex PCR; in TCRdb, only in-frame clones are kept and a portion is missing. The repertoire consists of fewer than 110,000 clones, with 74% occurring once and the leading ten covering 12% to 15%. Input material: PBMCs. All receptors derive from a woman between 40 and 50 years old in good health and CMV-seropositive.

This chain links TRBV7-3 with TRBJ2-1; 9 bases map to TRBD2. Germline V gene lookup returns CDR1 SGHTA and CDR2 FQGTGA. V trimming: 2 bases; J trimming: 8 bases; junction bases outside the gene matches: 10. This CDR3 is built from 16 residues. The CDR3 DNA follows: TGTGCCAGCAGCTTAGTCAGGACTAGCGAAAGCTATGAGCAGTTCTTC. It codes for CASSLVRTSESYEQFF.

The V and J genes are TRBV6-6 and TRBJ2-1; 8 nucleotides match TRBD2. In germline, CDR1 is MNHNY, CDR2 SVGAGI (reference sequence). V gave up 1 base and J gave up 7 bases; unmatched junction bases: 6. This CDR3 has 15 residues. The DNA for the CDR3 is TGTGCCAGCAGTTACTTACCGGGGGGGCCGAATGAGCAGTTCTTC. It yields the protein CASSYLPGGPNEQFF.

V and J are TRBV15 and TRBJ2-5, with TRBD1 matching 8 bases. Germline V gene sequence: CDR1 LNHNV, CDR2 YYDKDF (reference sequence). Trimming cost V 3 bases and J 4 bases; bases outside gene matches: 7. The CDR3 has 15 amino acids. The CDR3: CATSRPGQGGETQYF. In DNA, the CDR3 is TGTGCCACCAGCAGGCCCGGACAGGGAGGAGAGACCCAGTACTTC.

The rearrangement joins TRBV5-4 to TRBJ2-5; 13 bases agree with TRBD2. V gave up 5 bases and J gave up 5 bases; unmatched junction bases: 3. This CDR3 contains 14 residues. Germline CDR1 and CDR2: SGHNT and YYREEE (reference sequence). The CDR3 here is CASSAGLAGETQYF. CDR3 coding DNA: TGTGCCAGCAGTGCGGGACTAGCGGGGGAGACCCAGTACTTC. The variable domain in full, with the rest retrieved from reference TRBV5-4 and TRBJ2-5, is ETGVTQSPTHLIKTRGQQVTLRCSSQSGHNTVSWYQQALGQGPQFIFQYYREEENGRGNFPPRFSGLQFPNYSSELNVNALELDDSALYLCASSAGLAGETQYFGPGTRLLVL.

In DNA form, the CDR3 reads TGTGCCAGCAGTTTACAGGGGTTAACTGAAGCTTTCTTT. Its translation is CASSLQGLTEAFF. The chain is built from TRBV27 and TRBJ1-1; a possible D gene is TRBD1 (6 bases). Germline assignment: CDR1 MNHEY and CDR2 SMNVEV (reference sequence). The V end was cut by 2 bases, the J end by 5 bases, with 9 bases between. The CDR3 is 13 amino acids.

The chain links TRBV10-3 to TRBJ1-2; a possible D gene is TRBD1 (6 bases). The CDR3 length is 13 residues. From germline, CDR1 is ENHRY and CDR2 SYGVKD. The germline V and J ends were trimmed by 5 bases and 4 bases, with 11 bases remaining between them. The DNA for the CDR3 is TGTGCCATCAGTCCGGGACAAGTCTATGGCTACACCTTC. Protein product: CAISPGQVYGYTF.

With regard to this clone: The junction departs from germline at one end; a sequencing error may be responsible. The chain combines TRBV6-1 with TRBJ1-2, with D possibly being TRBD1 (6 bases). Germline-derived CDR1 and CDR2 are MNHNS and SASEGT. This CDR3 has 11 residues. CDR3 residues: CASSNGQSELF. DNA of the CDR3: TGTGCCAGCAGCAACGGACAGTCAGAGCTTTTC.

The chain joins TRBV4-3 to TRBJ1-2; 7 bases map to TRBD1. CDR1 is LGHNA, CDR2 YSLEER, per germline. V was pared by 0 bases and J by 1 base, with 5 bases of the junction left unmatched. The CDR3 extends over 16 amino acids. The CDR3 is CASSQESQGYNYGYTF. CDR3 DNA sequence: TGCGCCAGCAGCCAAGAATCACAGGGGTATAACTATGGCTACACCTTC.

This chain connects TRBV10-3 to TRBJ2-1; no clear D gene. The CDR3 loop spans 14 amino acids. V was shortened by 1 base and J by 7 bases, with 11 bases between the two germline ends. Germline V lookup: CDR1 ENHRY, CDR2 SYGVKD. The CDR3 spells CAISELTGGNEQFF. The DNA of the CDR3 is TGTGCCATCAGTGAGTTGACCGGCGGAAATGAGCAGTTCTTC.

The genes are TRBV2 and TRBJ1-2; D possibly corresponds to TRBD1 (5 bases). This CDR3 has 17 amino acids. With 1 base removed from V and 7 bases from J, the gap between germline ends came to 22 bases. CDR1 and CDR2 from the germline V gene are SNHLY and FYNNEI. The CDR3 loop is CASSEDDSGAFRSGYTF. In DNA form, the CDR3 reads TGTGCCAGCAGTGAAGATGACAGTGGCGCCTTCAGAAGTGGCTACACCTTC.

The rearrangement joins TRBV2 to TRBJ2-7; weak D call: TRBD1 (6 bases). The CDR3 contains 14 residues. Germline lookup yields CDR1 SNHLY and CDR2 FYNNEI. The V and J ends lost 3 bases and 4 bases respectively, with 13 bases between them. CDR3: CASSEGARGYEQYF. CDR3 sequence (DNA): TGTGCCAGCAGTGAGGGGGCCAGGGGATACGAGCAGTACTTC. Full variable domain (remainder filled in from reference TRBV2 and TRBJ2-7): EPEVTQTPSHQVTQMGQEVILRCVPISNHLYFYWYRQILGQKVEFLVSFYNNEISEKSEIFDDQFSVERPDGSNFTLKIRSTKLEDSAMYFCASSEGARGYEQYFGPGTRLTVT.

The V call is TRBV30, the J call TRBJ1-4; 10 bases map to TRBD1. The germline gives CDR1 GTSNPN, CDR2 SVGIG (reference sequence). The junction had 6 bases not matched to a gene; V was cut back by 2 bases and J by 6 bases. This CDR3 comprises 15 residues. This chain's CDR3 is CAWSQPGQGYEKLFF. CDR3 coding DNA: TGTGCCTGGAGTCAGCCGGGACAGGGGTATGAAAAACTGTTTTTT.

The chain has TRBV30 and TRBJ2-5; D is unresolved. Trimming shortened V by 3 bases and J by 5 bases, and 10 bases separated the two germline ends. The CDR3 length is 12 residues. Germline values: CDR1 GTSNPN, CDR2 SVGIG (reference sequence). CDR3 coding DNA: TGTGCCTGGAGCGGCCTGGAGGAGACCCAGTACTTC. Translated, it gives CAWSGLEETQYF.

The V call is TRBV5-6, the J call TRBJ2-2, with TRBD2 matching 7 bases. V was clipped by 1 base and J by 1 base; unmatched bases: 4. Germline V CDR1 and CDR2: SGHDT, YYEEEE. The length of the CDR3 is 16 residues. The CDR3 region is CASSLWASGNTGELFF. As DNA, the CDR3 is TGTGCCAGCAGCTTGTGGGCTAGCGGGAACACCGGGGAGCTGTTTTTT.